This T cell receptor (beta chain) emerged from a study of human T cells and chemical hapten exposure. Points from the study as a whole: Positive correlation was observed between PT1 expanded TCR counts and patch test score. Expanded TCR sets contained significantly more large CDR3 similarity clusters than controls.

TCRdb reanalysed the RACE reads using MiXCR and keeps one entry per CDR3 protein. Of about 81,000 distinct CDR3 sequences listed, 9.5% to 13% are singletons. The germline V gene encodes CDR1 SGHTA and CDR2 FQGNSA. The CDR3 spans 14 residues. V gave up 3 bases and J gave up 5 bases, with 13 bases separating them. This clonotype has at least ten counts. The antigen remains unidentified. Time point reported: patch test 2, 6 weeks after DPC sensitization. Treatment in this sample: therapeutic diphenylcyclopropenone sensitization with weekly scalp DPC. Researchers sampled blood before each patch test went on. Unfractionated whole blood yielded total RNA.

The rearrangement links TRBV7-2 to TRBJ2-5; D is possibly TRBD2 (5 bases). The specimen comprised whole blood, sampled in connection with sensitization to the hapten diphenylcyclopropenone (DPC). The source is a woman aged 25 to 45 with alopecia areata. Some clones in this sample may be carry-over from other donors' samples. The DNA for the CDR3 is TGTGCCAGCAGCTTCTCGGGGTTTGGGGAGACCCAGTACTTC. Its translation: CASSFSGFGETQYF.